These T cell receptor beta chains were read from a single sample in a study of T cells after posttransplantation cyclophosphamide. TCRdb's copy holds only in-frame clones and misses some; the assay was immunoSEQ multiplex PCR. The sample records about 910 clones, 59% being singletons. Specimen: CD8+ T cells sorted from blood, collected after allogeneic stem cell transplant with posttransplant cyclophosphamide. These receptors were obtained from a male patient in his fifties who received an allogeneic stem cell transplant from an unrelated donor, was CMV-positive, and had acute GVHD only. These T cells may partly come from the graft donor. Both conserved end residues are part of each CDR3. Each record gives: J gene, clone size, V gene, D gene, CDR3 protein, CDR3 DNA. A D gene is named only where the DNA matches it firmly. Part of the rows lack a size; the others show once, few, many or a class for expanded clones.

>TRBJ2-1|NA|TRBV7-3|TRBD2
CASSLRGLDDEQFF
TGTGCCAGCAGCTTAAGGGGACTAGACGATGAGCAGTTCTTC
>TRBJ1-1|NA|TRBV7-6|NA
CASSLDSLTNTEAFF
TGTGCCAGCAGCTTAGATTCCCTAACGAACACTGAAGCTTTCTTT
>TRBJ1-5|medium-sized|TRBV28|NA
CASSLVTASNQPQHF
TGTGCCAGCAGTTTAGTCACTGCAAGCAATCAGCCCCAGCATTTT
>TRBJ2-3|NA|TRBV27|TRBD2
CASTHSPRRGAPDTQYF
TGTGCCAGCACCCACTCGCCCCGGCGGGGGGCCCCAGATACGCAGTATTTT
>TRBJ2-7|NA|TRBV28|NA
CASSFLGNYEQYF
TGTGCCAGCAGTTTCCTAGGTAACTACGAGCAGTACTTC
>TRBJ2-7|few|TRBV27|NA
CASSLYGLVNEQYF
TGTGCCAGCAGTTTATATGGTCTAGTCAACGAGCAGTACTTC
>TRBJ2-7|NA|TRBV9|TRBD1
CASSVDISGGREQYF
TGTGCCAGCAGCGTAGACATTTCAGGGGGCCGCGAGCAGTACTTC
>TRBJ1-1|NA|TRBV6-5|NA
CASSQYQGNTEAFF
TGTGCCAGCAGTCAGTACCAGGGGAACACTGAAGCTTTCTTT
>TRBJ2-7|NA|TRBV27|TRBD2
CASSLSSGRTYEQYF
TGTGCCAGCAGTTTATCTAGCGGGAGGACATACGAGCAGTACTTC
>TRBJ2-5|NA|TRBV10-3|TRBD2
CAISETRQGGGAEETQYF
TGTGCCATCAGTGAAACCCGGCAAGGCGGGGGGGCGGAGGAGACCCAGTACTTC
>TRBJ2-7|NA|TRBV4-3|TRBD1
CASSQDIRGRSYEQYF
TGCGCCAGCAGCCAAGATATAAGGGGGCGATCCTACGAGCAGTACTTC
>TRBJ2-1|NA|TRBV9|NA
CASSVVGVSYNEQFF
TGTGCCAGCAGCGTAGTCGGGGTTTCCTACAATGAGCAGTTCTTC